This T cell receptor (beta chain) is drawn from a study of T cells in Graves' hyperthyroidism and ophthalmopathy. Amplification of TCR beta CDR3 regions was performed using RNA transcripts as template. The HTBI primer set was used in a first-round RT-PCR of the TCR CDR3. TCRdb called the multiplex PCR reads again in MiXCR, with one record for every CDR3 protein. In the table there are more than 500,000 distinct CDR3 sequences, around 15% of which are singletons. This clonotype was recorded many times. The CDR3 spans 14 residues. V shed 5 bases and J shed 3 bases, with 10 bases lying between them. In germline, CDR1 is SEHNR, CDR2 FQNEAQ (reference sequence).

The origin of this receptor is a woman aged 25 to 45 with Graves' ophthalmopathy. J is TRBJ2-2 and V is TRBV7-9; D is possibly TRBD1 (6 bases). Specimen: blood. CDR3 bases: TGTGCCAGCAGCCAAGGGACACACACCGGGGAGCTGTTTTTT. It yields the protein CASSQGTHTGELFF.